The source of this TCR beta chain is a study of cytomegalovirus exposure and HLA in healthy donors. TCRdb keeps only in-frame clones here, not all; method: immunoSEQ multiplex PCR. Among tens of thousands of clones listed, 90% to 96% were seen once. CDR1 and CDR2 (germline): MDHEN, SYDVKM. The CDR3 runs 14 residues. Deletions cut 3 bases from V and 4 bases from J, with 9 bases between. The rearrangement joins TRBV28 to TRBJ2-2; D call uncertain. The sequenced sample consisted of PBMCs. This sequence originates from a woman younger than 35 in good health and CMV-seronegative. The CDR3 nucleotides are TGTGCCAGCAGTTTCGGGTCGGGCACCGGGGAGCTGTTTTTT. This encodes CASSFGSGTGELFF.